This TCR beta chain was found in a study of identical twins. The germline V gene encodes CDR1 SGHVS and CDR2 FQNEAQ. This CDR3 has 15 amino acids. The V and J ends lost 4 bases and 7 bases respectively, with 17 bases between them. TCRdb fed the 5' RACE reads into MiXCR, producing one record per CDR3 protein. This sample has some 710,000 distinct CDR3 sequences, with around 6% found just once. This chain links TRBV7-8 with TRBJ2-4, with TRBD2 as a possible D gene (5 bases). The specimen sequenced was naive T cells sorted from blood. The source is a man aged 18 to 35 in good health. The CDR3 loop is CASSSRRGIRNIQYF. The CDR3 nucleotides are TGTGCCAGCAGCTCCAGAAGAGGGATTCGCAACATTCAGTACTTC.